These T cell receptor beta chains were read from a single sample in a study of shared clonotypes between healthy human individuals. Clones were read by immunoSEQ multiplex PCR, and TCRdb kept only the in-frame ones, dropping some. Counted here are 1 million to 1.3 million clones, 78% occurring once; the ten biggest clones make up 0.55% to 0.7%. Source material: memory CD4+ T cells from PBMCs. Source of these receptors: a man aged 18 to 30 in good health. Some clones in this sample may be carry-over from other donors' samples. The CDR3 runs from the conserved cysteine through the conserved F or W. The D gene is left open where the match is weak. Not all rows give a size; the values are once, few, many and, for expanded clones, a class.

cdr3_aa: CASRGEVGTEAFF
cdr3_nt: TGTGCCAGCAGGGGAGAGGTTGGCACTGAAGCTTTCTTT
j_call: TRBJ1-1
clone_size: -
v_call: TRBV2
d_call: -

cdr3_aa: CASSPGTGSYNEQFF
cdr3_nt: TGTGCCAGCTCACCGGGGACCGGCTCCTACAATGAGCAGTTCTTC
j_call: TRBJ2-1
clone_size: -
v_call: TRBV18
d_call: -

cdr3_aa: CASRRRGDTEAFF
cdr3_nt: TGTGCCAGCAGACGAAGGGGGGACACTGAAGCTTTCTTT
j_call: TRBJ1-1
clone_size: few
v_call: TRBV27
d_call: -

cdr3_aa: CATASGASGSTDTQYF
cdr3_nt: TGTGCCACCGCTTCCGGGGCTAGCGGCAGCACAGATACGCAGTATTTT
j_call: TRBJ2-3
clone_size: -
v_call: TRBV18
d_call: TRBD2

cdr3_aa: CASSDTRTARRYNEQFF
cdr3_nt: TGTGCCAGTAGCGATACCCGGACTGCAAGAAGGTACAATGAGCAGTTCTTC
j_call: TRBJ2-1
clone_size: -
v_call: TRBV19
d_call: -

cdr3_aa: CASSRTGYNEQFF
cdr3_nt: TGTGCCAGCAGTCGGACAGGGTACAATGAGCAGTTCTTC
j_call: TRBJ2-1
clone_size: few
v_call: TRBV6-5
d_call: TRBD1

cdr3_aa: CAWGAGLLAFF
cdr3_nt: TGTGCCTGGGGGGCGGGGCTCCTGGCTTTCTTT
j_call: TRBJ1-1
clone_size: -
v_call: TRBV30
d_call: -

cdr3_aa: CASSLGGVSGNTIYF
cdr3_nt: TGTGCCAGCAGCTTGGGTGGGGTTAGTGGAAACACCATATATTTT
j_call: TRBJ1-3
clone_size: -
v_call: TRBV5-4
d_call: -

cdr3_aa: CASSIRGVRQGYEQYF
cdr3_nt: TGTGCCAGCAGCATCCGAGGCGTGAGACAGGGCTACGAGCAGTACTTC
j_call: TRBJ2-7
clone_size: -
v_call: TRBV21-1
d_call: -

cdr3_aa: CASSLGGSSYEQYF
cdr3_nt: TGTGCCAGCTCGTTGGGTGGGAGCTCCTACGAGCAGTACTTC
j_call: TRBJ2-7
clone_size: -
v_call: TRBV18
d_call: -

cdr3_aa: CASRIGGADSYGYTF
cdr3_nt: TGTGCCAGCAGGATAGGGGGCGCGGATTCCTATGGCTACACCTTC
j_call: TRBJ1-2
clone_size: -
v_call: TRBV6-6
d_call: TRBD1

cdr3_aa: CASIKSMETQYF
cdr3_nt: TGTGCCAGCATTAAATCCATGGAGACCCAGTACTTC
j_call: TRBJ2-5
clone_size: -
v_call: TRBV2
d_call: -

cdr3_aa: CASRSSTWGAFF
cdr3_nt: TGTGCCAGCAGGTCATCTACGTGGGGAGCTTTCTTT
j_call: TRBJ1-1
clone_size: -
v_call: TRBV27
d_call: -

cdr3_aa: CASSPRTGTNEKLFF
cdr3_nt: TGTGCCAGCAGCCCTCGGACAGGCACTAATGAAAAACTGTTTTTT
j_call: TRBJ1-4
clone_size: -
v_call: TRBV9
d_call: TRBD1

cdr3_aa: CASSLGVLGTGANVLTF
cdr3_nt: TGTGCCAGCAGCTTAGGAGTATTGGGGACTGGGGCCAACGTCCTGACTTTC
j_call: TRBJ2-6
clone_size: few
v_call: TRBV11-2
d_call: -

cdr3_aa: CASSYRTGQRSNQPQHF
cdr3_nt: TGTGCCAGCAGCTACCGGACAGGGCAGAGGAGCAATCAGCCCCAGCATTTT
j_call: TRBJ1-5
clone_size: few
v_call: TRBV5-8
d_call: TRBD1

cdr3_aa: CASSLVGQGHGYTF
cdr3_nt: TGTGCCAGCAGTTTAGTTGGACAGGGCCATGGCTACACCTTC
j_call: TRBJ1-2
clone_size: few
v_call: TRBV27
d_call: TRBD1

cdr3_aa: CAWRDTGGTEAFF
cdr3_nt: TGTGCCTGGAGGGACACAGGGGGCACTGAAGCTTTCTTT
j_call: TRBJ1-1
clone_size: few
v_call: TRBV30
d_call: TRBD1

cdr3_aa: CASSERLAGGSHRTYNEQFF
cdr3_nt: TGTGCCAGCAGCGAGCGACTAGCGGGAGGGTCACACCGAACCTACAATGAGCAGTTCTTC
j_call: TRBJ2-1
clone_size: -
v_call: TRBV9
d_call: TRBD2

cdr3_aa: CASSVGGFSNQPQHF
cdr3_nt: TGTGCCAGCAGCGTAGGAGGATTTAGCAATCAGCCCCAGCATTTT
j_call: TRBJ1-5
clone_size: -
v_call: TRBV9
d_call: -

cdr3_aa: CASSLGLRLADISYEQYF
cdr3_nt: TGTGCCAGCAGCTTAGGCCTCAGGCTAGCGGACATCTCCTACGAGCAGTACTTC
j_call: TRBJ2-7
clone_size: -
v_call: TRBV13
d_call: TRBD2

cdr3_aa: CASSSDPGAYYGYTF
cdr3_nt: TGTGCCAGCAGCTCAGACCCAGGGGCTTACTATGGCTACACCTTC
j_call: TRBJ1-2
clone_size: -
v_call: TRBV7-2
d_call: -

cdr3_aa: CASSIELAGGGELFF
cdr3_nt: TGTGCCAGTAGTATAGAACTAGCGGGAGGCGGGGAGCTGTTTTTT
j_call: TRBJ2-2
clone_size: -
v_call: TRBV19
d_call: TRBD2

cdr3_aa: CASSPRDFPTNEKLFF
cdr3_nt: TGTGCCAGCAGCCCCAGGGACTTCCCAACTAATGAAAAACTGTTTTTT
j_call: TRBJ1-4
clone_size: -
v_call: TRBV11-2
d_call: -

cdr3_aa: CASSLMAGEFYEQYF
cdr3_nt: TGTGCCAGCAGCTTAATGGCGGGGGAATTCTACGAGCAGTACTTC
j_call: TRBJ2-7
clone_size: -
v_call: TRBV7-3
d_call: TRBD2

cdr3_aa: CASSPSRWHEQYF
cdr3_nt: TGTGCCAGCTCACCATCCAGGTGGCACGAGCAGTACTTC
j_call: TRBJ2-7
clone_size: -
v_call: TRBV18
d_call: -

cdr3_aa: CAWSRQRNQPQHF
cdr3_nt: TGTGCCTGGAGTCGACAGCGGAATCAGCCCCAGCATTTT
j_call: TRBJ1-5
clone_size: -
v_call: TRBV30
d_call: -

cdr3_aa: CSVGEPETQYF
cdr3_nt: TGCAGCGTTGGGGAACCAGAGACCCAGTACTTC
j_call: TRBJ2-5
clone_size: -
v_call: TRBV29-1
d_call: -

cdr3_aa: CASSLVGGMNTEAFF
cdr3_nt: TGTGCCAGCAGCTTAGTGGGAGGGATGAACACTGAAGCTTTCTTT
j_call: TRBJ1-1
clone_size: -
v_call: TRBV11-2
d_call: -

cdr3_aa: CASSSANSNQPQHF
cdr3_nt: TGTGCCAGCAGTTCGGCTAATAGCAATCAGCCCCAGCATTTT
j_call: TRBJ1-5
clone_size: -
v_call: TRBV25-1
d_call: -

cdr3_aa: CASSLGQGYEQYF
cdr3_nt: TGTGCCAGCTCACTAGGACAGGGGTACGAGCAGTACTTC
j_call: TRBJ2-7
clone_size: -
v_call: TRBV18
d_call: TRBD1

cdr3_aa: CATSARDPTWGEQYF
cdr3_nt: TGTGCCACCAGCGCGCGAGATCCCACCTGGGGGGAGCAGTACTTC
j_call: TRBJ2-7
clone_size: -
v_call: TRBV10-3
d_call: -

cdr3_aa: CASSPTPSFGYTF
cdr3_nt: TGTGCCAGCAGTCCGACCCCGTCTTTTGGCTACACCTTC
j_call: TRBJ1-2
clone_size: -
v_call: TRBV27
d_call: -

cdr3_aa: CASSLGGSDSYEQYF
cdr3_nt: TGCGCCAGCAGCTTGGGTGGTAGCGACTCCTACGAGCAGTACTTC
j_call: TRBJ2-7
clone_size: -
v_call: TRBV5-1
d_call: -

cdr3_aa: CSVEVSTYEQYF
cdr3_nt: TGCAGCGTTGAGGTCAGTACCTACGAGCAGTACTTC
j_call: TRBJ2-7
clone_size: many
v_call: TRBV29-1
d_call: -

cdr3_aa: CATSRPGGQDQPQHF
cdr3_nt: TGTGCCACCAGCCGCCCGGGAGGGCAGGATCAGCCCCAGCATTTT
j_call: TRBJ1-5
clone_size: once
v_call: TRBV15
d_call: -

cdr3_aa: CASSDPGEIYGYTF
cdr3_nt: TGTGCCAGCAGCGACCCGGGGGAGATCTATGGCTACACCTTC
j_call: TRBJ1-2
clone_size: -
v_call: TRBV6-5
d_call: -

cdr3_aa: CATSRTGSNYGYTF
cdr3_nt: TGTGCCACCAGCAGGACAGGGTCTAACTATGGCTACACCTTC
j_call: TRBJ1-2
clone_size: -
v_call: TRBV15
d_call: TRBD1

cdr3_aa: CASSRLGLSDTQYF
cdr3_nt: TGCGCCAGCAGCCGATTGGGGCTCTCAGATACGCAGTATTTT
j_call: TRBJ2-3
clone_size: once
v_call: TRBV5-1
d_call: -

cdr3_aa: CAIGSAGGVEGEQFF
cdr3_nt: TGTGCCATCGGTAGCGCAGGGGGAGTAGAAGGTGAGCAGTTCTTC
j_call: TRBJ2-1
clone_size: -
v_call: TRBV10-3
d_call: TRBD1

cdr3_aa: CASSISGSLAKNIQYF
cdr3_nt: TGTGCCAGCAGCATTAGCGGGAGCCTAGCCAAAAACATTCAGTACTTC
j_call: TRBJ2-4
clone_size: -
v_call: TRBV28
d_call: TRBD2

cdr3_aa: CASSLGRGANEKLFF
cdr3_nt: TGTGCCAGCAGCTTGGGAAGGGGAGCTAATGAAAAACTGTTTTTT
j_call: TRBJ1-4
clone_size: -
v_call: TRBV7-9
d_call: -

cdr3_aa: CASGQDGGRGAYEQYF
cdr3_nt: TGTGCCAGCGGCCAGGACGGGGGTAGGGGGGCCTACGAGCAGTACTTC
j_call: TRBJ2-7
clone_size: -
v_call: TRBV2
d_call: -

cdr3_aa: CSVASETQYF
cdr3_nt: TGCAGCGTTGCCTCGGAGACCCAGTACTTC
j_call: TRBJ2-5
clone_size: -
v_call: TRBV29-1
d_call: -

cdr3_aa: CASSLVGRNTEAFF
cdr3_nt: TGCGCCAGCAGCCTCGTGGGGAGAAACACTGAAGCTTTCTTT
j_call: TRBJ1-1
clone_size: -
v_call: TRBV5-1
d_call: -

cdr3_aa: CASSQGDRAGNIQYF
cdr3_nt: TGCGCCAGCAGCCAAGGGGACAGGGCTGGAAACATTCAGTACTTC
j_call: TRBJ2-4
clone_size: -
v_call: TRBV4-1
d_call: TRBD1

cdr3_aa: CASSQLSGRVGYTF
cdr3_nt: TGTGCCAGCAGCCAATTGTCCGGACGGGTGGGCTACACCTTC
j_call: TRBJ1-2
clone_size: once
v_call: TRBV14
d_call: -

cdr3_aa: CASSQGSGSYTEAFF
cdr3_nt: TGTGCCAGCAGCCAAGGATCCGGCAGCTACACTGAAGCTTTCTTT
j_call: TRBJ1-1
clone_size: -
v_call: TRBV14
d_call: -

cdr3_aa: CASSFRLAGVYNEQFF
cdr3_nt: TGTGCCAGCAGCTTTCGTCTAGCGGGAGTCTACAATGAGCAGTTCTTC
j_call: TRBJ2-1
clone_size: -
v_call: TRBV5-4
d_call: TRBD2

cdr3_aa: CASRVAATTDTQYF
cdr3_nt: TGTGCCAGCAGGGTAGCGGCCACAACAGATACGCAGTATTTT
j_call: TRBJ2-3
clone_size: -
v_call: TRBV27
d_call: -